This T cell receptor beta chain was identified in a study of T cells in Graves' hyperthyroidism and ophthalmopathy (dated by TCRdb to about 2019). Study-wide context: Peripheral blood was collected at initial diagnosis, before any treatment. To identify distinguishing TCR V-J signatures, a discovery cohort of about 95 patients was used, comprising some 45 with Graves' ophthalmopathy and some 60 with stable Graves' hyperthyroidism. According to the paper, TCR Vbeta CDR3 sequencing was carried out on 135 peripheral blood samples, which came from approximately 41 ophthalmopathy, around 74 hyperthyroidism and about 17 progressor patients. Once sampling was done, hyperthyroidism patients were given methimazole at a starting dose of 30 mg daily, whereas ophthalmopathy patients were given high-dose intravenous methylprednisolone. Thyroid tissue and blood T-cell repertoires from about six Graves' hyperthyroidism patients were also compared in the study. Prospective prediction of ophthalmopathy was tested in an independent validation cohort consisting of fewer than 20 hyperthyroidism patients and approximately 16 patients who later progressed to ophthalmopathy. The roughly 91 discovery patients were randomly split 7:3 into training and test sets.

Trimming at the junction amounts to 5 bases on V and 0 bases on J, and the germline ends lie 22 bases apart. The CDR3 runs 18 amino acids, cysteine and phenylalanine included. Left in the record is the CDR3 DNA by itself, 54 bases read in frame from the first base. As encoded in the germline V gene, CDR1 is SGHAT while CDR2 is FQNNGV. The hyperthyroidism patients were between 18 and 65 years old and newly diagnosed, with a disease duration of less than 2 months. Any patient with an uncontrolled infection, another autoimmune disease, pregnancy or lactation was excluded. Diagnoses relied on clinical symptoms, serum thyroxine and TRAb, thyroid ultrasound and orbital computed tomography. For progressor patients, blood was drawn at the first diagnosis of hyperthyroidism, before any ophthalmopathy symptoms had appeared. PBMCs were isolated from roughly 10 ml of fresh peripheral blood by Ficoll-Paque density gradient centrifugation. Progressor patients were first diagnosed with Graves' hyperthyroidism and then developed ophthalmopathy during follow-up. Total RNA was extracted using Trizol reagent, and RNA quality was assessed on an Agilent 2100 Bioanalyzer.

Here is what the overall study found, with its caveats: Most expanded thyroid clonotypes (frequency above 0.001) were also detected in blood, suggesting blood repertoires may reflect thyroid immune responses. In validation, the model predicted progression to ophthalmopathy a median of around six months before onset, with about 71% sensitivity and 72.22% specificity. Sample size was not statistically predetermined, and blinding of investigators to group allocation was not performed. In cross-validation, a model built on a 13 V-J signature told ophthalmopathy apart from stable hyperthyroidism with about 90% sensitivity and approximately 81% specificity, and in testing the same model reached 80%/75%.

TCR beta CDR3 regions were amplified from RNA transcripts. A first-round RT-PCR of the TCR CDR3 used the HTBI primer set with the Qiagen OneStep RT-PCR kit. A second multiplex PCR round built the libraries, followed by size selection and purification. Sequencing of the libraries was done on an Illumina HiSeq2000 using paired-end 100 bp reads. The authors' analysis ran thus. Raw data were processed with SOAPnuke, discarding reads with adapters, uncalled bases, mean Phred below 15, or no exact constant-primer or identifier match. COPE v1.2.5 was used to merge high-quality paired reads, and clonotypes were defined as unique nucleotide sequences. MiTCR v1.1 was used to align the clonotypes against IMGT TRBV, TRBD and TRBJ reference segments. Only V-J combinations with frequency above 0.0001, covering about 99% of repertoires, were analysed. The TCS score was defined as F50 (clonal expansion) divided by E x V (chaos), with BLOSUM62-based TCRdist calculated between CDR3 peptides within each V-J. Welch's t-statistics and random forest reduced 500 to 550 V-J features to some 14, which were used in a naive Bayes classifier (R e1071). The public reads were reprocessed in TCRdb via fastp at Q25 and MiXCR, keeping in-frame beta chains. CDR3 protein sequences are deduplicated, and each keeps its most common genes and DNA. The V and J calls and clone size are TCRdb's, not the authors'. The sample table contains around 260,000 distinct CDR3 sequences; only one count was recorded for 25% to 30% of them. Roughly a quarter of the sample belongs to the ten largest clones.

This clonotype was counted at least ten times. Its antigen is unknown. There are no base qualities to consult, and no much larger clone falls within one base. This TCR was sampled from a man aged 35-49 years with Graves' hyperthyroidism that later progressed to Graves' ophthalmopathy. The sequence is built from TRBV11-2 and TRBJ1-1; the D gene is not confidently resolved. Sequenced: blood. The CDR3 protein: CASSPPSGPIILNTEAFF. The nucleotide sequence reads TGTGCCAGCAGCCCTCCGTCGGGCCCCATTATCTTGAACACTGAAGCTTTCTTT.